Listed below are T cell receptor beta chains from one sample, sequenced in a study of blood T cell repertoires in COVID-19. TCRdb's table, derived via immunoSEQ multiplex PCR, lists solely in-frame clones and lacks some. The data contain roughly 260,000 clones, roughly 86% of them seen just once; the ten biggest clones take up 2% to 3%. The sample consisted of peripheral blood. The source of these receptors is a woman aged 45 to 65 with acute or convalescent COVID-19. The CDR3 runs from the conserved cysteine through the conserved F or W. A D gene is named only where the DNA matches it firmly. Only part of the rows carry a size: once, few, many, or a class if the clone is expanded.

>.|once|TRBJ2-7|TRBV12-3/TRBV12-4
CASSLYEQYF
TGTGCCAGCAGCCTCTACGAGCAGTACTTC
>.|.|TRBJ2-3|TRBV18
CASSPVKGLPTDTQYF
TGTGCCAGCTCACCAGTGAAGGGGTTACCCACAGATACGCAGTATTTT
>.|.|TRBJ2-2|TRBV9
CASSVDDPRAGELFF
TGTGCCAGCAGCGTAGACGACCCTCGGGCCGGGGAGCTGTTTTTT
>TRBD2|.|TRBJ2-5|TRBV24-1
CATSDLVTSSQETQYF
TGTGCCACCAGTGATTTGGTGACTAGCAGCCAAGAGACCCAGTACTTC
>TRBD1|.|TRBJ1-2|TRBV6-5
CASRLTGNYGYTF
TGTGCCAGCAGATTGACAGGGAACTATGGCTACACCTTC
>TRBD2|once|TRBJ2-1|TRBV10-3
CAIREGGNNEQFF
TGTGCCATCCGGGAGGGCGGGAACAATGAGCAGTTCTTC
>TRBD1|.|TRBJ1-2|TRBV29-1
CSVEWVTGDGYGYTF
TGCAGCGTTGAATGGGTGACAGGGGATGGATATGGCTACACCTTC
>TRBD2|.|TRBJ2-5|TRBV7-9
CASSLGTSGSSSVETQYF
TGTGCCAGCAGCTTAGGGACTAGCGGGAGTAGTTCGGTGGAGACCCAGTACTTC
>TRBD1|.|TRBJ1-1|TRBV30
CAWSTKRGPNTEAFF
TGTGCCTGGAGTACGAAGAGGGGGCCAAACACTGAAGCTTTCTTT
>.|.|TRBJ2-2|TRBV2
CASSQENTGELFF
TGTGCCAGCTCCCAGGAGAACACCGGGGAGCTGTTTTTT
>.|.|TRBJ1-5|TRBV7-2
CASSLYLGLSNQPQHF
TGTGCCAGCAGCTTATATTTGGGGCTTAGCAATCAGCCCCAGCATTTT
>.|.|TRBJ1-2|TRBV29-1
CSVVLSRGYTF
TGCAGCGTTGTCCTTTCCCGTGGCTACACCTTC
>TRBD1|.|TRBJ1-5|TRBV7-2
CASSGSGGSNQPQHF
TGTGCCAGCAGCGGGTCAGGGGGTAGTAATCAGCCCCAGCATTTT
>TRBD1|.|TRBJ1-2|TRBV19
CASSFSGTGGADGYTF
TGTGCCAGTAGTTTCTCCGGGACAGGGGGCGCGGATGGCTACACCTTC
>.|.|TRBJ2-2|TRBV7-6
CASSLIGLANAGELFF
TGTGCCAGCAGCTTAATCGGTCTAGCGAACGCCGGGGAGCTGTTTTTT
>TRBD1|few|TRBJ1-1|TRBV16
CASSQQGARGTEAFF
TGTGCCAGCAGCCAACAGGGGGCGCGGGGCACTGAAGCTTTCTTT
>.|.|TRBJ2-7|TRBV20-1
CSARDTYEQYF
TGCAGTGCTAGAGATACCTACGAGCAGTACTTC
>.|.|TRBJ2-1|TRBV24-1
CATSDLPGRGYNEQFF
TGTGCCACCAGTGATTTACCGGGGAGGGGGTACAATGAGCAGTTCTTC
>.|.|TRBJ1-1|TRBV28
CASSLSGGRETEAFF
TGTGCCAGCAGTTTATCGGGGGGGCGGGAAACTGAAGCTTTCTTT
>TRBD1|.|TRBJ1-1|TRBV7-2
CASSSPQQGARTEAFF
TGTGCCAGCAGCTCACCCCAACAGGGGGCTAGGACTGAAGCTTTCTTT
>.|.|TRBJ2-1|TRBV5-4
CASSSRGPSYNEQFF
TGTGCCAGCAGCTCCAGGGGTCCCTCCTACAATGAGCAGTTCTTC
>.|.|TRBJ2-3|TRBV9
CASSASTDTQYF
TGTGCCAGCAGCGCCTCCACAGATACGCAGTATTTT
>.|.|TRBJ2-2|TRBV29-1
CSVGLLNSPTGELFF
TGCAGCGTGGGGCTTTTGAACAGCCCCACCGGGGAGCTGTTTTTT
>TRBD2|.|TRBJ2-7|TRBV19
CASSISTSGREYSYEQYF
TGTGCCAGTAGTATTTCGACTAGCGGGAGGGAATACTCCTACGAGCAGTACTTC
>TRBD1|.|TRBJ1-5|TRBV28
CASSLTGQGDQPQHF
TGTGCCAGCAGTTTGACGGGACAGGGGGATCAGCCCCAGCATTTT
>.|.|TRBJ1-1|TRBV2
CASSRVGGVTEAFF
TGTGCCAGCAGTAGGGTGGGGGGAGTCACTGAAGCTTTCTTT
>TRBD2|.|TRBJ2-1|TRBV19
CASRLISASGSHNEQFF
TGTGCCAGTAGGCTGATAAGTGCTAGCGGGAGCCACAATGAGCAGTTCTTC
>.|.|TRBJ1-6|TRBV7-9
CASSFAGGGGASPLHF
TGTGCCAGCAGCTTTGCCGGAGGTGGGGGCGCCTCACCCCTCCACTTT
>.|.|TRBJ1-1|TRBV5-1
CASSFHRVNTEAFF
TGCGCCAGCAGCTTTCACAGGGTTAACACTGAAGCTTTCTTT
>.|.|TRBJ1-3|TRBV7-2
CASSLAFGAGQGTGNTIYF
TGTGCCAGCAGCTTAGCTTTCGGGGCAGGGCAGGGGACTGGAAACACCATATATTTT
>.|few|TRBJ1-5|TRBV28
CASSLFGSQPQHF
TGTGCCAGCAGTTTATTTGGCTCTCAGCCCCAGCATTTT
>.|.|TRBJ1-2|TRBV6-2/TRBV6-3
CASSYGSYGYTF
TGTGCCAGCAGTTACGGCAGCTATGGCTACACCTTC
>.|.|TRBJ2-2|TRBV5-1
CASSGSADSTGELFF
TGCGCCAGCAGCGGGTCGGCGGATTCCACCGGGGAGCTGTTTTTT
>TRBD1|.|TRBJ2-1|TRBV14
CASSQGWGRTGSSSSYNEQFF
TGTGCCAGCAGCCAAGGATGGGGACGGACAGGCTCTTCGAGCTCCTACAATGAGCAGTTCTTC
>TRBD1|.|TRBJ2-3|TRBV7-3
CASSSQGASDTQYF
TGTGCCAGCAGCTCACAGGGGGCCAGTGATACGCAGTATTTT
>.|.|TRBJ1-5|TRBV20-1
CSASSFSGVRNQPQHF
TGCAGTGCTAGTTCGTTTTCAGGGGTCCGCAATCAGCCCCAGCATTTT
>.|.|TRBJ1-1|TRBV29-1
CSAKSGMGAFF
TGCAGCGCGAAATCAGGGATGGGAGCTTTCTTT
>.|.|TRBJ1-1|TRBV7-3
CASSLTYSSEAFF
TGTGCCAGCAGCTTAACCTATTCGTCTGAAGCTTTCTTT
>TRBD1|.|TRBJ2-3|TRBV9
CASSFLRQGADTQYF
TGTGCCAGCAGCTTTCTAAGGCAGGGGGCAGATACGCAGTATTTT
>TRBD1|.|TRBJ1-3|TRBV5-1
CASSGGQVGNTIYF
TGCGCCAGCAGCGGTGGACAGGTTGGAAACACCATATATTTT
>TRBD2|.|TRBJ2-1|TRBV9
CASSAAGTSGLNEQFF
TGTGCCAGCAGCGCCGCCGGGACTAGCGGCCTCAATGAGCAGTTCTTC
>.|.|TRBJ2-7|TRBV5-4
CASSTVSSGTYEQYF
TGTGCCAGCAGCACCGTGTCCAGCGGCACCTACGAGCAGTACTTC
>.|.|TRBJ2-5|TRBV30
CAWRRGEQIQETQYF
TGTGCCTGGAGGCGGGGCGAACAGATCCAAGAGACCCAGTACTTC
>.|.|TRBJ1-5|TRBV7-2
CASSPNRVGQPQHF
TGTGCCAGCAGCCCAAACAGGGTTGGTCAGCCCCAGCATTTT
>.|.|TRBJ1-2|TRBV28
CASRRQPYGYTF
TGTGCCAGCAGACGACAGCCCTATGGCTACACCTTC
>.|once|TRBJ2-5|TRBV2
CASSELDGAWRWETQYF
TGTGCCAGCAGTGAACTTGATGGAGCGTGGAGGTGGGAGACCCAGTACTTC